This entry lists 21 T cell receptor beta chains sequenced from one sample in a study of T cells after posttransplantation cyclophosphamide. Sequencing was performed with immunoSEQ multiplex PCR; in TCRdb, only in-frame clones are kept and a portion is missing. The profile covers about 37,000 clones, none occurring a single time. Sequenced input: PBMCs. All receptors come from a man aged 25-45 years in good health and a related stem cell transplant donor.

This clone showed up many times. The chain joins TRBV6-2 or TRBV6-3 to TRBJ2-3, with TRBD1 matching 8 bases. The trim removed 7 bases at V and 4 bases at J, leaving 13 bases unmatched. CDR1 and CDR2 from the germline V gene are MNHEY and SVGEGT. The CDR3 consists of 16 residues. This CDR3 is CASIPGTGVIADTQYF. In DNA form, the CDR3 reads TGTGCCAGCATTCCCGGGACAGGAGTAATCGCAGATACGCAGTATTTT.

The chain links TRBV13 to TRBJ1-2; TRBD1 might be the D (5 bases). Germline V gene sequence: CDR1 PRHDT, CDR2 FYEKMQ (reference sequence). V lost 0 bases and J 4 bases, leaving 15 bases between the germline ends. This CDR3 comprises 16 residues. CDR3 residues: CASSLGGDSTTYGYTF. The CDR3 nucleotides read TGTGCCAGCAGCTTAGGGGGCGACAGTACAACCTATGGCTACACCTTC. Looking up the rest from reference TRBV13 and TRBJ1-2 gives the full variable domain: AAGVIQSPRHLIKEKRETATLKCYPIPRHDTVYWYQQGPGQDPQFLISFYEKMQSDKGSIPDRFSAQQFSDYHSELNMSSLELGDSALYFCASSLGGDSTTYGYTFGSGTRLTVV.

The J gene is TRBJ2-3, the V gene TRBV5-4, with a weak D call TRBD1 (6 bases). Between the trimmed V and J ends, which lost 3 bases and 2 bases, there was a span of 16 bases. The CDR3 loop spans 16 amino acids. CDR1 SGHNT and CDR2 YYREEE come from the germline V gene (reference sequence). The CDR3 bases are TGTGCCAGCAGCTACAGGGCGGTTTCGATCACAGATACGCAGTATTTT. Protein product: CASSYRAVSITDTQYF.

The sample holds many counts of this clone. This chain connects TRBV5-1 to TRBJ2-2; 10 bases line up with TRBD1. Per the germline V gene, CDR1 is SGHRS and CDR2 is YFSETQ. V was pared by 4 bases and J by 5 bases, with 2 bases of the junction left unmatched. The CDR3 covers 14 residues. CDR3 DNA sequence: TGCGCCAGCAGCAGGACAGGGGGGACCGGGGAGCTGTTTTTT. This encodes CASSRTGGTGELFF.

This clone came up many times. This chain connects TRBV2 to TRBJ2-1; 9 nucleotides agree with TRBD2. Germline V gene sequence: CDR1 SNHLY, CDR2 FYNNEI. After removal of 2 bases from V and 3 bases from J, the junction contained 5 bases not matched to a gene. The CDR3 sequence is 16 residues long. The CDR3 sequence: CASSESRGGLYNEQFF. The CDR3 region has the DNA TGTGCCAGCAGTGAATCGCGGGGGGGCCTCTACAATGAGCAGTTCTTC. The variable domain in full, completed from reference TRBV2 and TRBJ2-1, reads EPEVTQTPSHQVTQMGQEVILRCVPISNHLYFYWYRQILGQKVEFLVSFYNNEISEKSEIFDDQFSVERPDGSNFTLKIRSTKLEDSAMYFCASSESRGGLYNEQFFGPGTRLTVL.

This clone was recorded at least ten times. The chain uses TRBV6-4 and TRBJ2-1; the D gene could be TRBD1 or TRBD2 (5 bases each). V lost 6 bases and J lost 4, with 16 bases in between. From germline, CDR1 is MRHNA and CDR2 SNTAGT. The CDR3 runs to 15 residues. CDR3 bases: TGTGCCAGCAGCCCGCAGGGTGAGGGGTACAATGAGCAGTTCTTC. As protein: CASSPQGEGYNEQFF.

Many counts were recorded for this clone. The chain recombines TRBV19 with TRBJ1-6; tentative D call: TRBD1 (5 bases). Trimming shortened V by 5 bases and J by 7 bases, and 9 bases separated the two germline ends. The CDR3 totals 13 residues. Germline-derived CDR1 and CDR2 are LNHDA and SQIVND (reference sequence). CDR3 residues: CASSLGGNSPLHF. The DNA for the CDR3 is TGTGCCAGTAGTCTCGGGGGGAATTCACCCCTCCACTTT.

In its sample, this clone was seen many times. This chain connects TRBV13 to TRBJ1-6; 8 bases are a match to TRBD1. CDR1 is PRHDT, CDR2 FYEKMQ, per germline (reference sequence). This CDR3 region has 15 residues. The ends lost 3 bases at V and 2 bases at J; junction bases unmatched: 0. The DNA for the CDR3 is TGTGCCAGCAGCTTGGGACAGGCCTATAATTCACCCCTCCACTTT. As protein: CASSLGQAYNSPLHF. Supplemented by reference TRBV13 and TRBJ1-6, the full variable domain reads AAGVIQSPRHLIKEKRETATLKCYPIPRHDTVYWYQQGPGQDPQFLISFYEKMQSDKGSIPDRFSAQQFSDYHSELNMSSLELGDSALYFCASSLGQAYNSPLHFGNGTRLTVT.

There are many counts of this clone. The chain is built from TRBV6-6 and TRBJ1-1; unclear D gene. The germline CDR1 and CDR2 sequences are MNHNY and SVGAGI (reference sequence). The CDR3 is made up of 12 amino acids. Deletions cut 6 bases from V and 0 bases from J, with 5 bases between. The CDR3 region is CASRVVNTEAFF. DNA for the CDR3: TGTGCCAGCAGGGTAGTGAACACTGAAGCTTTCTTT.

This clone was counted only a few times. The chain has TRBV11-2 and TRBJ1-6, with 9 bases identical to TRBD1. V dropped 5 bases and J dropped 7; count of bases not matched to a gene: 6. This CDR3 comprises 15 residues. Germline CDR1 and CDR2: SGHAT and FQNNGV. In DNA, the CDR3 is TGTGCCAGCAGCCCCGGACAGGGGAGGAATTCACCCCTCCACTTT. Its translation is CASSPGQGRNSPLHF.

This clone has a count of ten or more. This chain links TRBV12-5 with TRBJ2-2, with D perhaps matching TRBD1 (6 bases). Between the trimmed V and J ends, which lost 6 bases and 7 bases, there was a span of 9 bases. CDR1 is LGHNT and CDR2 is FRNRAP in the germline V gene. The CDR3 loop spans 12 amino acids. The CDR3 reads CASGLGGGELFF. CDR3 sequence (DNA): TGTGCTAGTGGATTAGGGGGCGGGGAGCTGTTTTTT.

This clone was counted at least ten times. This sequence joins TRBV14 and TRBJ2-3; TRBD2 matches at 7 bases. Germline V gene data show CDR1 as SGHDN and CDR2 as FVKESK. The CDR3 is 16 amino acids. The J segment lost 3 bases and the V segment lost 1 base, leaving 7 bases of the junction unmatched. The CDR3 is CASSQVAGVFTDTQYF. The CDR3, as DNA: TGTGCCAGCAGCCAAGTGGCGGGAGTATTTACAGATACGCAGTATTTT.

CDR3 coding DNA: TGTGCCAGCAGCTTAGTATGGGACAGGACCAACTACAATGAGCAGTTCTTC. Its translation: CASSLVWDRTNYNEQFF. The V gene is TRBV7-2, the J gene TRBJ2-1; the match to TRBD1 covers 8 bases. V lost 1 base to trimming and J lost 3 bases; unmatched junction nucleotides: 8. This CDR3 is 17 amino acids long. Germline V CDR1 and CDR2: SGHTA, FQGNSA.

V gene TRBV6-2 or TRBV6-3 combines with J gene TRBJ2-1; 7 bases are shared with TRBD2. After removal of 8 bases from V and 8 bases from J, the junction contained 18 bases not matched to a gene. Germline V lookup: CDR1 MNHEY, CDR2 SVGEGT. CDR3 length: 16 amino acids. Here the CDR3 reads CASLLGSGASGHEQFF. In DNA, the CDR3 is TGTGCCAGCCTACTTGGGAGCGGGGCCTCGGGCCATGAGCAGTTCTTC.

This clone showed up just a few times. This chain uses TRBV7-3 with TRBJ2-7; TRBD1 might be the D (6 bases). The CDR3 is 13 residues long. The germline CDR1 and CDR2 sequences are SGHTA and FQGTGA. Trimming took 5 bases from V and 2 from J, leaving 10 bases between them. For the CDR3, the DNA is TGTGCCAGCAGCCCGGACAGACCCTACGAGCAGTACTTC. It codes for CASSPDRPYEQYF.

This clone was seen many times. V gene TRBV2 combines with J gene TRBJ1-5, with D hard to call. Deletions cut 6 bases from V and 1 base from J, with 13 bases between. The CDR3 is 15 amino acids. Germline V gene lookup returns CDR1 SNHLY and CDR2 FYNNEI. The DNA of the CDR3 is TGTGCCAGCAGCCAAATAGCTGAGAGCAATCAGCCCCAGCATTTT. Amino acids: CASSQIAESNQPQHF.

This clone has at least ten counts. The CDR3 spells CASSFREGQPQHF. CDR3 coding DNA: TGTGCCAGCAGTTTCAGGGAGGGTCAGCCCCAGCATTTT. This rearrangement joins TRBV12-3 or TRBV12-4 to TRBJ1-5; TRBD1 might be the D (5 bases). CDR3 length equals 13 residues. Trimming stripped 3 bases from V and 6 bases from J, with 9 bases between.

This clone was counted ten times or more. J is TRBJ2-7 and V is TRBV10-1, with 10 bases lining up with TRBD1. Trimming at V came to 3 bases and at J to 3 bases, leaving 5 bases not matched to a gene. Germline assignment: CDR1 WNHNN and CDR2 SYGVQD (reference sequence). This CDR3 contains 15 residues. The CDR3 here is CASSERDRGNYEQYF. The CDR3 coding sequence is TGCGCCAGCAGTGAAAGGGACAGGGGTAACTACGAGCAGTACTTC.

This clone was observed many times. CDR3 in amino acids: CASSEAPQGSSSYNEQFF. In DNA, the CDR3 is TGTGCCAGCAGTGAAGCGCCCCAGGGCTCCAGCTCCTACAATGAGCAGTTCTTC. The chain is built from TRBV2 and TRBJ2-1, with D tentatively TRBD1 (5 bases). This CDR3 comprises 18 residues. Germline lookup yields CDR1 SNHLY and CDR2 FYNNEI. Trimming cost V 0 bases and J 0 bases, with 15 bases left between them.

This clone was recorded many times. This chain joins TRBV5-1 and TRBJ1-1; D is unresolved. This CDR3 spans 13 amino acids. Trimming removed 0 bases at V and 3 bases at J, with 6 bases between. The germline V gene has CDR1 SGHRS and CDR2 YFSETQ. As DNA, the CDR3 is TGCGCCAGCAGCTTGGTGGCGGACACTGAAGCTTTCTTT. Protein sequence: CASSLVADTEAFF. Based on the CDR3 plus reference TRBV5-1 and TRBJ1-1, the full variable domain is KAGVTQTPRYLIKTRGQQVTLSCSPISGHRSVSWYQQTPGQGLQFLFEYFSETQRNKGNFPGRFSGRQFSNSRSEMNVSTLELGDSALYLCASSLVADTEAFFGQGTRLTVV.

This clone showed up many times. CDR3 sequence reads: CASSSQGYYGYTF. The CDR3 DNA sequence: TGTGCCAGCAGTTCTCAGGGGTACTATGGCTACACCTTC. V and J are TRBV27 and TRBJ1-2; D possibly corresponds to TRBD1 (6 bases). V lost 4 bases and J lost 3, with 9 bases in between. The CDR3 contains 13 residues. Germline V lookup: CDR1 MNHEY, CDR2 SMNVEV (reference sequence).